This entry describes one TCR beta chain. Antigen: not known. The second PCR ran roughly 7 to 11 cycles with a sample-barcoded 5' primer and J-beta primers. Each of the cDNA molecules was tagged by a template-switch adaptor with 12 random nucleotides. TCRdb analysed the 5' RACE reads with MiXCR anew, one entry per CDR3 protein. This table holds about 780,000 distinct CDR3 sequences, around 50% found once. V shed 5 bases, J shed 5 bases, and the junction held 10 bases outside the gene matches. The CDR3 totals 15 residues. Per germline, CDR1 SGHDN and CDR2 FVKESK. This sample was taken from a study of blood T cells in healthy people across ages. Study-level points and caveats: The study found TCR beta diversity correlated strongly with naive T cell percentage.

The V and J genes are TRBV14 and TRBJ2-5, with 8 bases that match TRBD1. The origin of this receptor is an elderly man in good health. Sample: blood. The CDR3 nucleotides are TGTGCCAGCAGCGACAGGGGAGGACGAACGGAGACCCAGTACTTC. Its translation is CASSDRGGRTETQYF.